These 5 T cell receptor beta chains originate from one sample sequenced in a study of cytomegalovirus exposure and HLA in healthy donors. The study ran its PCR with 60 Vbeta and 13 Jbeta primers. Profiled with immunoSEQ multiplex PCR; TCRdb holds only in-frame clones, not every one. This sample carries roughly 99,000 clones, roughly 72% of them seen once, and the ten largest clones take 7.8%. The sample was PBMCs. Receptor source: a young man in good health and CMV-seronegative.

The chain is built from TRBV6-6 and TRBJ1-2, with a tentative D call TRBD1 (6 bases). V was cut by 2 bases and J by 6 bases, with 13 bases left in between. In germline, CDR1 is MNHNY, CDR2 SVGAGI (reference sequence). The CDR3 is made up of 14 amino acids. The CDR3 reads CASSYIEGGDGYTF. CDR3 sequence (DNA): TGTGCCAGCAGTTACATAGAAGGGGGAGATGGCTACACCTTC.

The chain recombines TRBV6-5 with TRBJ1-2; D ambiguous. The germline CDR1 and CDR2 sequences are MNHEY and SVGAGI. V was clipped by 0 bases and J by 1 base, with 12 bases between them. This CDR3 spans 16 amino acids. CDR3 sequence: CASSYSVREGNYGYTF. CDR3 DNA: TGTGCCAGCAGTTACTCGGTACGGGAGGGTAACTATGGCTACACCTTC.

The chain is built from TRBV10-1 and TRBJ1-1, with 7 nucleotides matching TRBD1. This CDR3 contains 12 residues. J lost 10 bases, V lost 2 bases, and 4 bases had no gene match. Germline values: CDR1 WNHNN, CDR2 SYGVQD (reference sequence). In DNA, the CDR3 is TGCGCCAGCAGTGAGAGGGGGCTTGGAGCTTTCTTT. It encodes CASSERGLGAFF.

This chain joins TRBV18 and TRBJ1-4; tentatively, D is TRBD1 (5 bases). CDR1 and CDR2 from the germline V gene are KGHSH and LQKENI. Trimming took 6 bases from V and 5 from J, leaving 16 bases between them. The length of the CDR3 is 15 residues. The CDR3 DNA is TGTGCCAGCTCCAGGGAAGGTGGACGGAATGAAAAACTGTTTTTT. Translating gives CASSREGGRNEKLFF. Full variable domain (missing parts from reference TRBV18 and TRBJ1-4): NAGVMQNPRHLVRRRGQEARLRCSPMKGHSHVYWYRQLPEEGLKFMVYLQKENIIDESGMPKERFSAEFPKEGPSILRIQQVVRGDSAAYFCASSREGGRNEKLFFGSGTQLSVL.

This clone was seen a few times. This rearrangement joins TRBV2 to TRBJ1-5; the D gene is possibly TRBD1 (5 bases). Germline CDR1 is SNHLY and CDR2 is FYNNEI. This CDR3 is 15 amino acids long. V lost 6 bases and J lost 2, with 14 bases in between. In DNA, the CDR3 is TGTGCCAGCAGCGCCCGGACAACCCGCAATCAGCCCCAGCATTTT. It yields the protein CASSARTTRNQPQHF.